The 22 T cell receptor beta chains below all came from one sample that was sequenced in a study of tumor-infiltrating lymphocytes in oesophageal squamous cell carcinoma. TCRdb analysed the PCR reads with MiXCR anew, one entry per CDR3 protein. The sample carries 16,000 or so distinct CDR3 sequences, more than 50% recorded once. Input material: esophageal tumor tissue. The receptors were sampled from a male donor with esophageal squamous cell carcinoma.

The chain is built from TRBV7-8 and TRBJ1-2, with D possibly matching TRBD1 (5 bases). V was shortened by 3 bases and J by 4 bases, with 12 bases between the two germline ends. There are 14 residues in the CDR3. The germline V gene has CDR1 SGHVS and CDR2 FQNEAQ. DNA for the CDR3: TGTGCCAGCAGCTTTGGGGCAGGTTCCTATGGCTACACCTTC. Translating it yields CASSFGAGSYGYTF.

A remark on this clonotype: The final CDR3 position lacks the conserved phenylalanine or tryptophan, pointing to a likely read error. No DNA is shown, since the ends of the CDR3 on it are uncertain; the CDR3 is the one TCRdb lists. The chain recombines TRBV6-2 or TRBV6-3 with TRBJ2-6; TRBD1, the D gene given by the table, was not confirmed from the DNA. The germline CDR1 and CDR2 sequences are MNHEY and SVGEGT. A total of 20 residues make up the CDR3, ends included. This CDR3 is CASSYGPPGTDVSYEQYFGA.

In its sample, this clonotype was seen many times. The gene calls are TRBV5-4 and TRBJ2-1, with 13 nucleotides matching TRBD2. The DNA end is a closer match to TRBJ2-7, so the J assignment may be wrong. This CDR3 is built from 16 residues. Per germline, CDR1 SGHNT and CDR2 YYREEE (reference sequence). As DNA, the CDR3 is TGTGCCAGCAGCTTGGGGACTAGCGGGAGTCGCGATGAGCAGTACTTC. It is translated as CASSLGTSGSRDEQYF.

This clonotype was observed a handful of times. The rearrangement links TRBV7-2 to TRBJ2-5; TRBD2 aligns across 10 bases. The DNA end is a closer match to TRBJ2-7, so the J assignment may be wrong. Per germline, CDR1 SGHTA and CDR2 FQGNSA. The CDR3 is made up of 16 amino acids. This CDR3 reads CASSLARTSGPYEQYF. CDR3 DNA sequence: TGTGCCAGCAGCTTAGCCCGGACTAGCGGACCCTACGAGCAGTACTTC.

The chain employs TRBV12-3 or TRBV12-4 and TRBJ1-1; weak D call: TRBD1 (6 bases). The CDR3 totals 16 residues. V was pared by 2 bases and J by 0 bases, with 13 bases between. The CDR3 spells CASSLNPGQLNTEAFF. Here the CDR3 DNA reads TGTGCCAGCAGTTTAAACCCCGGACAGTTGAACACTGAAGCTTTCTTT.

The sample holds one count of this clonotype. The genes are TRBV11-2 and TRBJ2-3, with D perhaps TRBD2 (6 bases). The CDR3 length is 15 residues. The germline V gene encodes CDR1 SGHAT and CDR2 FQNNGV. V was trimmed by 4 bases and J by 2 bases, leaving 13 bases between them. The CDR3 region is CASSSVRDFTDTQYF. The CDR3 coding sequence is TGTGCCAGCAGCTCCGTCCGGGACTTCACAGATACGCAGTATTTT.

By share, this clonotype ranks as medium-sized (0.01 to 0.1%). J is TRBJ2-1 and V is TRBV7-3; TRBD2 matches 11 bases. V gave up 3 bases and J gave up 0 bases; unmatched junction bases: 10. Per germline, CDR1 SGHTA and CDR2 FQGTGA. CDR3 length equals 19 residues. The CDR3 DNA reads TGTGCCAGCAGCTTCTTAGCGGGAGGGCCGTTGAGCTCCTACAATGAGCAGTTCTTC. It is translated as CASSFLAGGPLSSYNEQFF. Looking up the rest from reference TRBV7-3 and TRBJ2-1 gives the full variable domain: GAGVSQTPSNKVTEKGKYVELRCDPISGHTALYWYRQSLGQGPEFLIYFQGTGAADDSGLPNDRFFAVRPEGSVSTLKIQRTERGDSAVYLCASSFLAGGPLSSYNEQFFGPGTRLTVL.

The chain carries TRBV7-3 and TRBJ2-3, with 7 bases fitting TRBD2. The CDR3 contains 14 residues. Trimming took 4 bases from V and 5 from J; bases not matched to a gene: 6. In germline, CDR1 is SGHTA, CDR2 FQGTGA. CDR3 sequence: CASSSGLVGDTQYF. CDR3 DNA sequence: TGTGCCAGCAGCTCCGGACTAGTAGGAGATACGCAGTATTTT.

V is TRBV7-2 and J is TRBJ2-2, with D tentatively TRBD2 (5 bases). From germline, CDR1 is SGHTA and CDR2 FQGNSA. The V end lost 5 bases, the J end lost 2 bases, and 15 bases lay between the germline ends. CDR3 length equals 16 residues. The CDR3 coding sequence is TGTGCCAGCAGCCACCTTAAGGGAGCTAACACCGGGGAGCTGTTTTTT. Its protein is CASSHLKGANTGELFF. The variable domain in full, completed from reference TRBV7-2 and TRBJ2-2, reads GAGVSQSPSNKVTEKGKDVELRCDPISGHTALYWYRQSLGQGLEFLIYFQGNSAPDKSGLPSDRFSAERTGGSVSTLTIQRTQQEDSAVYLCASSHLKGANTGELFFGEGSRLTVL.

The rearrangement joins TRBV7-3 to TRBJ2-5, with 13 bases aligning to TRBD2. Judging by the DNA end, TRBJ2-1 fits better; the J call may be wrong. The length of the CDR3 is 15 residues. From germline, CDR1 is SGHTA and CDR2 FQGTGA. CDR3: CASSLGLAGRNEQFF. The DNA of the CDR3 is TGTGCCAGCAGCCTGGGACTAGCGGGGAGGAATGAGCAGTTCTTC.

The chain uses TRBV6-1 and TRBJ2-1; 8 bases align to TRBD2. The end of the DNA aligns better with TRBJ2-7, so the J call may be wrong. Germline CDR1 and CDR2: MNHNS and SASEGT. The CDR3 extends over 14 amino acids. CDR3 nucleotides: TGTGCCAGCAGATCTCTGGGGACTAGCTACGAGCAGTACTTC. Translating gives CASRSLGTSYEQYF.

This clonotype was seen a few times. This chain links TRBV7-6 with TRBJ2-1; weak D call: TRBD1 (6 bases). The DNA matches TRBJ2-7 better at its end, which makes the J call doubtful. CDR1 and CDR2 (germline): SGHVS, FNYEAQ. The CDR3 runs 14 residues. The CDR3 DNA reads as TGTGCCAGCAGCTTACAGGGGTACTCCTACGAGCAGTACTTC. It yields the protein CASSLQGYSYEQYF.

J is TRBJ2-6 and V is TRBV12-5; 8 bases fit TRBD1. The CDR3 has 17 residues. Germline-derived CDR1 and CDR2 are LGHNT and FRNRAP. Losses at the gene ends were 2 bases for V and 0 bases for J; bases not matched to a gene: 3. The CDR3: CASGLSGGNSGANVLTF. In DNA, the CDR3 is TGTGCTAGTGGTTTGTCAGGGGGCAACTCTGGGGCCAACGTCCTGACTTTC.

This clonotype occurred a few times. The V and J genes are TRBV20-1 and TRBJ2-4, with 8 bases aligning to TRBD2. Germline assignment: CDR1 DFQATT and CDR2 SNEGSKA (reference sequence). The CDR3 spans 11 residues. The J segment lost 13 bases and the V segment lost 0 bases, leaving 2 bases of the junction unmatched. The CDR3 sequence: CSARDKREQYF. The DNA for the CDR3 is TGCAGTGCTAGAGATAAGCGGGAGCAGTACTTC.

There are a few counts of this clonotype. This chain uses TRBV7-2 with TRBJ2-7; 11 bases agree with TRBD2. CDR3 size: 14 residues. Germline V lookup: CDR1 SGHTA, CDR2 FQGNSA. V gave up 2 bases and J gave up 6 bases; unmatched junction bases: 3. In nucleotides, the CDR3 is TGTGCCAGCAGCTTAACACTAGCGGGAGTCGAGCAGTACTTC. Amino acid sequence: CASSLTLAGVEQYF.

The chain joins TRBV5-1 to TRBJ2-5; 8 nucleotides line up with TRBD1. The J call is doubtful: the DNA matches TRBJ2-1 better. This CDR3 has 14 residues. CDR1 is SGHRS, CDR2 YFSETQ, per germline. The CDR3 DNA follows: TGCGCCAGCAGCCACGACAGGGGCGACAATGAGCAGTTCTTC. Amino acid sequence: CASSHDRGDNEQFF.

This clonotype is medium-sized in the sample. J is TRBJ2-7 and V is TRBV6-1; D gene ambiguous. In germline, CDR1 is MNHNS, CDR2 SASEGT. The V gene lost 7 bases and the J gene lost 2 bases, with 6 bases spanning the gap. This CDR3 has 11 amino acids. CDR3 loop: CASKAAYEQYF. CDR3 bases: TGTGCCAGCAAGGCGGCCTACGAGCAGTACTTC.

This clonotype appeared once. This chain joins TRBV7-3 and TRBJ2-3, with 7 bases aligning to TRBD1. V was clipped by 5 bases and J by 0 bases; unmatched bases: 8. The CDR3 runs 16 residues. Per the germline V gene, CDR1 is SGHTA and CDR2 is FQGTGA. CDR3 coding DNA: TGTGCCAGCAGCCCCCCCGGGACAGACAGCACAGATACGCAGTATTTT. Translation: CASSPPGTDSTDTQYF.

This clonotype showed up just once. J is TRBJ2-3 and V is TRBV7-2, with D hard to call. Matching the DNA end better, TRBJ2-1 makes the J call doubtful. Looked up from germline, CDR1 is SGHTA and CDR2 is FQGNSA. The CDR3 has 13 amino acids. The CDR3 spells CASRVSRDNEQFF. CDR3 sequence (DNA): TGTGCCAGCCGCGTTTCCAGAGACAATGAGCAGTTCTTC.

This clonotype qualifies as large. This chain connects TRBV7-6 to TRBJ2-7; a weak D match, TRBD2 (6 bases). The CDR3 totals 16 residues. Trimming cost V 5 bases and J 7 bases, with 24 bases left between them. Germline-derived CDR1 and CDR2 are SGHVS and FNYEAQ. The CDR3 sequence: CASSPIYAGGRNEQYF. In DNA form, the CDR3 reads TGTGCCAGCAGCCCTATTTATGCCGGGGGTCGTAATGAGCAGTACTTC.

The chain is built from TRBV7-9 and TRBJ2-7, with D possibly matching TRBD1 (5 bases). Germline assignment: CDR1 SEHNR and CDR2 FQNEAQ (reference sequence). Trimming removed 6 bases from V and 7 bases from J, with 19 bases in between. The CDR3 consists of 14 residues. CDR3 region: CASRAPGPNREQYF. In nucleotides, the CDR3 is TGTGCCAGCAGGGCGCCAGGGCCCAATAGGGAGCAGTACTTC. The variable domain in full, completed from reference TRBV7-9 and TRBJ2-7, reads DTGVSQNPRHKITKRGQNVTFRCDPISEHNRLYWYRQTLGQGPEFLTYFQNEAQLEKSRLLSDRFSAERPKGSFSTLEIQRTEQGDSAMYLCASRAPGPNREQYFGPGTRLTVT.

By proportion, this clonotype is medium-sized. The chain is built from TRBV10-3 and TRBJ1-2; the D is unclear. The V gene lost 6 bases and the J gene lost 5 bases, with 16 bases spanning the gap. Germline CDR1 ENHRY, CDR2 SYGVKD. This CDR3 is 14 amino acids long. This chain's CDR3 is CAIRGSRNDYGYTF. The CDR3 DNA reads TGTGCCATCAGGGGGTCAAGGAATGATTATGGCTACACCTTC.